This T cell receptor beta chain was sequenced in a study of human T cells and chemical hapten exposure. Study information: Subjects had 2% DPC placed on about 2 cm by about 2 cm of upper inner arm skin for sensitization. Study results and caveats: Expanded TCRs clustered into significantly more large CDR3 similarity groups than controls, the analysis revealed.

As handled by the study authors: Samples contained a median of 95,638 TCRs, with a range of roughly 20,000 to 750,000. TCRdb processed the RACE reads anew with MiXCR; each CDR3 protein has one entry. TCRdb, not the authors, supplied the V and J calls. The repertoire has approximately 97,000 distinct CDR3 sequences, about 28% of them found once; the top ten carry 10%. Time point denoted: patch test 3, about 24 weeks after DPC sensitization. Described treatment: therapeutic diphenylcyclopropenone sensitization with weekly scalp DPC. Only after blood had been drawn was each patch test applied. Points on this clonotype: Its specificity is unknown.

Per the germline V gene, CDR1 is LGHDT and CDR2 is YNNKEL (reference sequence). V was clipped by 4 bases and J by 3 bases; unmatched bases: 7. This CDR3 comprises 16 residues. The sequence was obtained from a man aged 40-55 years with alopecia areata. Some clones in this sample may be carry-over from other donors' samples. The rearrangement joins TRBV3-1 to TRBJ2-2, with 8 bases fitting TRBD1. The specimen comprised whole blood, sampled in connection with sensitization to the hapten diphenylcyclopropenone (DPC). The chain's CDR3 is CASSPSGTGYTGELFF. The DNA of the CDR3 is TGTGCCAGCAGCCCCTCCGGGACAGGTTACACCGGGGAGCTGTTTTTT.